The 10 T cell receptor beta chains below all came from one sample that was sequenced in a study of blood T cells in healthy people across ages. It was with a sample-barcoded 5' primer and a J-beta primer mix that a second PCR of roughly 7 to 12 cycles was run. TCRdb independently ran MiXCR on the 5' RACE reads; one entry per CDR3 protein. This repertoire shows about 840,000 distinct CDR3 sequences, 25% to 35% found once; its top ten account for roughly a tenth. Another study also made use of these data, one on T cells of mothers and their children.

Sequenced input: blood. These receptors all stem from a woman aged 40 to 49 in good health.

This clonotype was observed at least ten times. The rearrangement joins TRBV5-1 to TRBJ2-3; 8 nucleotides align to TRBD1. Germline loops: CDR1 SGHRS, CDR2 YFSETQ. With 5 bases clipped from V and 6 bases from J, the junction kept 5 bases outside the gene matches. This CDR3 is 13 amino acids long. CDR3 nucleotide sequence: TGCGCCAGCAGTTTTTGGACAGGGGATACGCAGTATTTT. Amino acid sequence: CASSFWTGDTQYF.

The sample holds many counts of this clonotype. The gene calls are TRBV5-4 and TRBJ1-2; 8 nucleotides line up with TRBD1. After removal of 3 bases from V and 3 bases from J, the junction contained 4 bases not matched to a gene. Germline V lookup: CDR1 SGHNT, CDR2 YYREEE (reference sequence). CDR3 size: 14 residues. The CDR3 protein is CASSSGGLDYGYTF. DNA of the CDR3: TGTGCCAGCAGCTCAGGGGGCCTGGACTATGGCTACACCTTC.

This clonotype was detected many times. A read error may account for a junction end that differs from germline. V gene TRBV20-1 combines with J gene TRBJ2-7; D is uncertain. The CDR3 contains 13 residues. Germline V lookup: CDR1 DFQATT, CDR2 SNEGSKA (reference sequence). The CDR3 here is CSAPPAYSHEQYF. The CDR3, as DNA: TGCAGTGCTCCCCCAGCGTACTCCCACGAGCAGTACTTC.

The chain joins TRBV4-2 to TRBJ2-7; D call uncertain. Germline CDR1 LGHNA, CDR2 YNFKEQ. V was cut by 0 bases and J by 10 bases, with 10 bases left in between. The CDR3 consists of 12 residues. The CDR3 DNA reads as TGTGCCAGCAGCCAAGAGGGCAGATCCCAGTACTTC. Its protein product is CASSQEGRSQYF.

The sample holds many counts of this clonotype. This rearrangement joins TRBV7-2 to TRBJ2-1, with 7 bases matching TRBD1. V was pared by 5 bases and J by 0 bases, with 4 bases of the junction left unmatched. Germline CDR1 is SGHTA and CDR2 is FQGNSA. This CDR3 contains 15 residues. The CDR3: CASSQDRSSYNEQFF. CDR3 DNA sequence: TGTGCCAGCAGCCAGGACAGGTCCTCCTACAATGAGCAGTTCTTC.

This clonotype came up a few times. The chain is built from TRBV29-1 and TRBJ1-2; D gene uncertain. The CDR3 runs to 13 residues. Germline-derived CDR1 and CDR2 are SQVTM and ANQGSEA. V was shortened by 3 bases and J by 6 bases, with 14 bases between the two germline ends. The CDR3 DNA reads as TGCAGCGTTGATGAAGTCCAGGCCGATGGCTACACCTTC. This codes for CSVDEVQADGYTF.

This clonotype was seen a handful of times. Relative to the germline gene, one junction end is altered; a read error may explain this. This chain links TRBV14 with TRBJ2-7, with D possibly matching TRBD1 (5 bases). The CDR3 totals 15 residues. CDR1 is SGHDN, CDR2 FVKESK, per germline. CDR3: CASSQEYRSSYEQYF. Here the CDR3 DNA reads TGTGCCAGTAGCCAAGAGTACAGGAGCTCCTACGAGCAGTACTTC. Full variable domain (outside the CDR3, taken from reference TRBV14 and TRBJ2-7): EAGVTQFPSHSVIEKGQTVTLRCDPISGHDNLYWYRRVMGKEIKFLLHFVKESKQDESGMPNNRFLAERTGGTYSTLKVQPAELEDSGVYFCASSQEYRSSYEQYFGPGTRLTVT.

The chain is built from TRBV5-1 and TRBJ1-5, with a weak D call TRBD1 (5 bases). The CDR3 spans 14 residues. V was trimmed by 4 bases and J by 10 bases, leaving 18 bases between them. Germline V gives CDR1 SGHRS, CDR2 YFSETQ. CDR3 in amino acids: CASSKGEVYEPQHF. Here the CDR3 DNA reads TGCGCCAGCAGCAAAGGGGAGGTTTACGAACCCCAGCATTTT. The whole variable domain, remainder taken from reference TRBV5-1 and TRBJ1-5, is KAGVTQTPRYLIKTRGQQVTLSCSPISGHRSVSWYQQTPGQGLQFLFEYFSETQRNKGNFPGRFSGRQFSNSRSEMNVSTLELGDSALYLCASSKGEVYEPQHFGDGTRLSIL.

This chain uses TRBV27 with TRBJ2-7; D call uncertain. V was pared by 1 base and J by 7 bases, with 23 bases between. Germline CDR1 is MNHEY and CDR2 is SMNVEV (reference sequence). The CDR3 has 17 residues. In DNA form, the CDR3 reads TGTGCCAGCAGTTTATTGTCAGCCTTCTCCTCCCTTAAGGAGCAGTACTTC. Translated, it gives CASSLLSAFSSLKEQYF.

V and J are TRBV6-5 and TRBJ1-1; TRBD1 matches 9 bases. CDR1 and CDR2 (germline): MNHEY, SVGAGI. With V trimmed by 5 bases and J by 5 bases, 9 bases remained unmatched. This CDR3 spans 15 amino acids. The CDR3 reads CASSPSDRGGTEAFF. For the CDR3, the DNA is TGTGCCAGCAGTCCTTCGGACAGGGGTGGTACTGAAGCTTTCTTT.